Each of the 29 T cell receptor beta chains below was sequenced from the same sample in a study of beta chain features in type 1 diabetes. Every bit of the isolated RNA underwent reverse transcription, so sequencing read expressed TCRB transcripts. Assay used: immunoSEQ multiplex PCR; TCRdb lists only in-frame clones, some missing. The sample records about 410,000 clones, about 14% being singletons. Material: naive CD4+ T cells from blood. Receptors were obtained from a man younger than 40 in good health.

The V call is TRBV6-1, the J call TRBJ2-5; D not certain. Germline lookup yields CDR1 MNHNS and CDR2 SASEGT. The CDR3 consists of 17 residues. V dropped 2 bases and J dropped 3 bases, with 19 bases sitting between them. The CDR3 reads CASSESPGYRPKETQYF. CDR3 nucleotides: TGTGCCAGCAGTGAATCCCCCGGTTACAGACCCAAAGAGACCCAGTACTTC.

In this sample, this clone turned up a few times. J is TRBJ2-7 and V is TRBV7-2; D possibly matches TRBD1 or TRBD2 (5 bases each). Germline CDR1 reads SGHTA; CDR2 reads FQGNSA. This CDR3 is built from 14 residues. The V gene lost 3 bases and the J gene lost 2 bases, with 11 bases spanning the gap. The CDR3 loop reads CASSLGPAAYEQYV. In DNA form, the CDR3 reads TGTGCCAGCAGCTTGGGGCCAGCGGCCTACGAGCAGTACGTC.

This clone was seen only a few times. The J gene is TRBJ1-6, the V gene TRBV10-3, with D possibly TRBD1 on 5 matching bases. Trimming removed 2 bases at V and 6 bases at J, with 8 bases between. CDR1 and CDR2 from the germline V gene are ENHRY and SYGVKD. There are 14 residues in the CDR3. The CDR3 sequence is CAISEGRVNSPLHF. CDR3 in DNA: TGTGCCATCAGTGAGGGCAGGGTTAATTCACCCCTCCACTTT.

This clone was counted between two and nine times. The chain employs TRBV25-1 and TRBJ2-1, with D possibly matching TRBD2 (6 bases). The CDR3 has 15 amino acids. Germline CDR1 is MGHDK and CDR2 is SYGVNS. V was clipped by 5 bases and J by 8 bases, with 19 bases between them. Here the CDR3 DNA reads TGTGCCAGCAGTCCGGGACTTGGAGCGTCCTATGAGCAGTTCTTC. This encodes CASSPGLGASYEQFF.

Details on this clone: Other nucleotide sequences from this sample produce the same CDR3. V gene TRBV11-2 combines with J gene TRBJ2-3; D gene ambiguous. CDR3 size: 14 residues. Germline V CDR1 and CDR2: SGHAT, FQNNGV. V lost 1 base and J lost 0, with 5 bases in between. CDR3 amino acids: CASSLAGSTDTQYF. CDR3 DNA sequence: TGTGCCAGCAGCTTAGCCGGAAGCACAGATACGCAGTATTTT.

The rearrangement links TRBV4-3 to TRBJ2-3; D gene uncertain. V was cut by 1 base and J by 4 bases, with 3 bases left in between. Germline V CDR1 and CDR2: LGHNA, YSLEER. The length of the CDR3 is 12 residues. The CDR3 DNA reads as TGCGCCAGCAGCCAAGCCTCAGATACGCAGTATTTT. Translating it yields CASSQASDTQYF.

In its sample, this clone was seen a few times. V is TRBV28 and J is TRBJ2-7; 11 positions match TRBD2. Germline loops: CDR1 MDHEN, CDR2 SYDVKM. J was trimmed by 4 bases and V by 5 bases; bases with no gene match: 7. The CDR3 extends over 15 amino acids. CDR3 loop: CASSNSGRAKYEQYV. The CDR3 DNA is TGTGCCAGCAGTAATAGCGGGAGGGCCAAGTACGAGCAGTACGTC.

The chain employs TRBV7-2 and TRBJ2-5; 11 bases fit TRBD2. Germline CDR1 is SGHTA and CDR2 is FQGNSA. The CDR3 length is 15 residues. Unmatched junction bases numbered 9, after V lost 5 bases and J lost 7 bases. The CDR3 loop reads CASSPLSGGASTQYF. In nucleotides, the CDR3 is TGTGCCAGCAGCCCTCTTAGCGGGGGGGCATCGACCCAGTACTTC.

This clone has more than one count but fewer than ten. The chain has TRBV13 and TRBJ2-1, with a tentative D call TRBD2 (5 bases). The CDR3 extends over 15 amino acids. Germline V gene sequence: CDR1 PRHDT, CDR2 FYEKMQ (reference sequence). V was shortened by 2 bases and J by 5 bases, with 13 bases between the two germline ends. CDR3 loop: CASSLRPAGDNEQFF. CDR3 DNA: TGTGCCAGCAGCTTAAGGCCGGCGGGCGACAATGAGCAGTTCTTC.

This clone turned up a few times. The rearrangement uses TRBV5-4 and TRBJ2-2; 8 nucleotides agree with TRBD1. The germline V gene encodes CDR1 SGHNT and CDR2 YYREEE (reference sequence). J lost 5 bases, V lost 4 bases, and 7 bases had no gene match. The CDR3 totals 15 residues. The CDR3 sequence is CASSIGQGVTGELFF. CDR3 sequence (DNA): TGTGCCAGCAGCATAGGACAGGGTGTGACCGGGGAGCTGTTTTTT.

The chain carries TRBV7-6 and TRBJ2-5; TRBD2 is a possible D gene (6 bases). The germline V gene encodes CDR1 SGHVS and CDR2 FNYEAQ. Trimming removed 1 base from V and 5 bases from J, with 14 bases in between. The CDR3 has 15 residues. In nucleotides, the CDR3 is TGTGCCAGCAGCTTAGATGGGAGGCAGGGTGAGACCCAGTACTTC. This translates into CASSLDGRQGETQYF.

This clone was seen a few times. Here the CDR3 DNA reads TGTGCAAGTCGTTGGGGGCTTCGGGCCACTAACTATGGCTACACCTTC. Protein: CASRWGLRATNYGYTF. The chain uses TRBV12-2 and TRBJ1-2; no DNA check was done on the table's D call, TRBD1. TRBV12-2 is an annotated pseudogene. The CDR3 has 16 amino acids.

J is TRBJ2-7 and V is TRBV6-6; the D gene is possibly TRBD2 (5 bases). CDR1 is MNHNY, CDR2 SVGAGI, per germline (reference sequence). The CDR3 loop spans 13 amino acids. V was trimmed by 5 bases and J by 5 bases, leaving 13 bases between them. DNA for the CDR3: TGTGCCAGCAGTCAACTAGTTGGCAACGAGCAGTACGTC. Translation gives CASSQLVGNEQYV.

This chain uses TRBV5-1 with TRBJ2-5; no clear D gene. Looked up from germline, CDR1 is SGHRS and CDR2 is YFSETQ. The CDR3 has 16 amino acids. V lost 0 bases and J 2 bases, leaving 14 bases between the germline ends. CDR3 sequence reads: CASSLAVLRPQETQYF. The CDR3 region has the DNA TGCGCCAGCAGCTTGGCCGTCCTGAGACCGCAAGAGACCCAGTACTTC. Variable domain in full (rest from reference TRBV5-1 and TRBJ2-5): KAGVTQTPRYLIKTRGQQVTLSCSPISGHRSVSWYQQTPGQGLQFLFEYFSETQRNKGNFPGRFSGRQFSNSRSEMNVSTLELGDSALYLCASSLAVLRPQETQYFGPGTRLLVL.

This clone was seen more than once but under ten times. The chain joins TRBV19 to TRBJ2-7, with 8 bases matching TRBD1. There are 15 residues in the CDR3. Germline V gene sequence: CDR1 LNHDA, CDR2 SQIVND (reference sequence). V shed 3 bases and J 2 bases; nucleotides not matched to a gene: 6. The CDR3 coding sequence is TGTGCCAGTAGTATCGGGACAGGTTATCCCTACGAGCAGTACGTC. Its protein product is CASSIGTGYPYEQYV.

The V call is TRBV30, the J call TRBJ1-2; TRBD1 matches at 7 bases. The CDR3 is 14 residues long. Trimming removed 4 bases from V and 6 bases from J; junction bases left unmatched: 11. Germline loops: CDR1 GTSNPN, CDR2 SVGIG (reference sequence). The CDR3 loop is CAWMLQGRGDGYTF. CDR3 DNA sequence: TGTGCCTGGATGTTACAGGGGAGGGGAGATGGCTACACCTTC.

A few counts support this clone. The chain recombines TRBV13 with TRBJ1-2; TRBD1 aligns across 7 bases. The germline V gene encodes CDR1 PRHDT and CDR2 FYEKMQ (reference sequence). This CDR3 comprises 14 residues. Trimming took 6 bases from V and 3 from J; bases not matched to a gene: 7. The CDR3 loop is CASSKTGRDYGYTF. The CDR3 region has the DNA TGTGCCAGCAGTAAGACAGGGAGGGACTATGGCTACACCTTC.

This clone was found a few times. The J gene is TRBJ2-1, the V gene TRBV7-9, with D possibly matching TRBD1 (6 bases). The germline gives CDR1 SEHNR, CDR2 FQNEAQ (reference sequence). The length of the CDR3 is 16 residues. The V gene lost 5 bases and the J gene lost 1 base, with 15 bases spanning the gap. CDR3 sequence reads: CASSDRRGSSYNEQFF. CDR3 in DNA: TGTGCCAGCAGCGACCGAAGGGGGTCGTCCTACAATGAGCAGTTCTTC.

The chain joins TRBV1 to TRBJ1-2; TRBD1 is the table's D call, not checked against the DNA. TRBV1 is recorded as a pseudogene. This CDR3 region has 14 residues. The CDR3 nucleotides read TGCACCAGCAGCCAGCAAGCCCCAGGCTATGGCTACACCTTC. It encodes CTSSQQAPGYGYTF.

The CDR3 nucleotides read TGCGCCAGCAGCACCCGGACAGGGGGCAAAGAGCAGTTCTTC. It yields the protein CASSTRTGGKEQFF. The chain has TRBV4-1 and TRBJ2-1; 11 nucleotides line up with TRBD1. Trimming at V came to 5 bases and at J to 10 bases, leaving 7 bases not matched to a gene. This CDR3 region has 14 residues. Germline CDR1 reads MGHRA; CDR2 reads YSYEKL.

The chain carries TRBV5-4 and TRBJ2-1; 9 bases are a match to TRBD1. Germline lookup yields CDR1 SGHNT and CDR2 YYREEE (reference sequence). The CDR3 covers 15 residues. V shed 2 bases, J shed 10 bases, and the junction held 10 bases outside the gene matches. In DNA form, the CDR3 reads TGTGCCAGCAGCTTAGATCCGGGACAGGGCCAAGAGCAGTTCTTC. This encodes CASSLDPGQGQEQFF.

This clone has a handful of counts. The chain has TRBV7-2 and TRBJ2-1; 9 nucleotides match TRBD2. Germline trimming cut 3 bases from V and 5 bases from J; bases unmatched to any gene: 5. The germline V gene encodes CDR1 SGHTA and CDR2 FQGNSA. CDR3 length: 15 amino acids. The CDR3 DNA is TGTGCCAGCAGCTTGAGGACTAGCGCTAACAATGAGCAGTTCTTC. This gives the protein CASSLRTSANNEQFF. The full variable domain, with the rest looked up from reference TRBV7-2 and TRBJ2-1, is GAGVSQSPSNKVTEKGKDVELRCDPISGHTALYWYRQSLGQGLEFLIYFQGNSAPDKSGLPSDRFSAERTGGSVSTLTIQRTQQEDSAVYLCASSLRTSANNEQFFGPGTRLTVL.

The CDR3 sequence is CASSFEASGRADTQYF. CDR3 sequence (DNA): TGTGCCAGCAGCTTCGAGGCTAGCGGGAGGGCAGATACGCAGTATTTT. The rearrangement joins TRBV7-3 to TRBJ2-3, with 12 bases identical to TRBD2. Looked up from germline, CDR1 is SGHTA and CDR2 is FQGTGA. Trimming cost V 3 bases and J 4 bases; bases outside gene matches: 5. CDR3 length: 16 residues.

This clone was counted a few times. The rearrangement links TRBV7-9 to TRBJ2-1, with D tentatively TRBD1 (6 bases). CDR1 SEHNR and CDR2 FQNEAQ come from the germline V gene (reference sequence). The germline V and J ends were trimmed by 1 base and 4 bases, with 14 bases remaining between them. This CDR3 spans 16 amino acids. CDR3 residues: CASSLVAGDLYNEQFF. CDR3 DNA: TGTGCCAGCAGCTTAGTGGCAGGGGACCTGTACAATGAGCAGTTCTTC.

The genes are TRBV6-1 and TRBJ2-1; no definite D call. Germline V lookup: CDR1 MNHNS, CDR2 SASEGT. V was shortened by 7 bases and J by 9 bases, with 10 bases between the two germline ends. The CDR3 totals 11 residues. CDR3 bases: TGTGCCAGCAATGACGTAACTGAGCAGTTCTTC. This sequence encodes CASNDVTEQFF.

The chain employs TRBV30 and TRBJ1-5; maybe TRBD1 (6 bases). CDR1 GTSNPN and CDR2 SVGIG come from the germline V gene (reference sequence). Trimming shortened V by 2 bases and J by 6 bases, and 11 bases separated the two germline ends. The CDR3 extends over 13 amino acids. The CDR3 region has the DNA TGTGCCTGGAGTACGCAGGGGAGTCAGCCCCAGCATTTT. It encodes CAWSTQGSQPQHF.

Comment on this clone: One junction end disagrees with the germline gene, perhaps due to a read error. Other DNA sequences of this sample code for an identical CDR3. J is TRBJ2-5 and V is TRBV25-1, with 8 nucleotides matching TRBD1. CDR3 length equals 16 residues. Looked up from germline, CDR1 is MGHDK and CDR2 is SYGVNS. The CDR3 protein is CASSEIGTGGRETQYF. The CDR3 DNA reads TGCGCCAGCAGTGAAATAGGGACAGGTGGAAGAGAGACCCAGTACTTC.

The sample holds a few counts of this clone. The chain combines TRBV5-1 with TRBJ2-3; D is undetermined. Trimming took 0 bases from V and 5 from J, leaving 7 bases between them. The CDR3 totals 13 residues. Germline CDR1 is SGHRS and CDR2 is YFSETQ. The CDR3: CASSLGSVDTQYF. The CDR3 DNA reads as TGCGCCAGCAGCTTGGGATCGGTAGATACGCAGTATTTT.

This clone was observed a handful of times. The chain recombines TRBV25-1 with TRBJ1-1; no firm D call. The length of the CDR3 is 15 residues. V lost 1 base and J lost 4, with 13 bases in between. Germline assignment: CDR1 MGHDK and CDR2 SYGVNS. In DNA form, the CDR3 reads TGTGCCAGCAGTGAATCGCCTCCACGGGCCACTGAAGCTTTCTTT. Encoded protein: CASSESPPRATEAFF.